This T cell receptor beta chain was found in a study of CD8+ T cells in alopecia areata (dated by TCRdb to between 2018 and 2020). Regarding the complete study: The treated patients, all with moderate-to-severe alopecia areata, were enrolled in an open-label pilot trial of oral tofacitinib given at 5 to 10 mg twice daily. Tofacitinib was administered for 6 to 18 months, and 6 months of follow-up off drug were then conducted to assess delayed response and recurrence. High-throughput TCRbeta sequencing was used to examine T cell clonal expansion in alopecia areata in both the C3H/HeJ mouse model and human patients. Human TCRbeta sequencing covered scalp tissue and sorted CD4+ and CD8+ peripheral blood T cells from patchy and totalis/universalis alopecia areata patients and healthy controls. Patients on tofacitinib were biopsied at baseline and after 4 and 24 weeks of treatment, and several of the patients also had a later scalp biopsy. Scalp clonality was compared across normal scalp (n=4), patchy alopecia areata scalp (n=8), and alopecia totalis/universalis scalp (n=8). RNA was obtained with the PAXgene miRNA kit for fixed scalp, the miRNeasy kit for PBMCs, and the RNeasy kit for mouse skin. TCRbeta CDR3 regions were amplified by immunoSEQ multiplex PCR using 35 Vbeta forward and 13 Jbeta reverse primers.

Library preparation employed the immunoSEQ multiplex PCR assay. RNA was extracted from all samples and reverse transcribed into cDNA as template for TCR sequencing. SuperScript III was used for first-strand cDNA synthesis, primed with a 2:1 mix of oligo-dT and random hexamers. Amplification bias was assessed with a synthetic immune receptor repertoire, and residual bias was removed computationally. For the original study's pipeline: Raw reads were preprocessed to remove errors, and CDR3 was defined according to IMGT conventions as the region from the conserved cysteine to phenylalanine. Clonality was computed by normalizing Shannon entropy by log2 of the number of productive unique TCRs and subtracting the result from 1. Scalp TCRbeta sequences were cross-referenced with sorted blood CD4 and CD8 repertoires so that the CD4 or CD8 identity of scalp clones could be inferred. In TCRdb, the immuneACCESS table is reduced to in-frame sequences with V and J assigned. These tables do not hold every clone; where another copy was compared, an unresolved V gene accounts for under half, and the others remain unexplained. V, J and clone size are those of that table, while D and trimming were read from the DNA. For this sample the table gives more than 100,000 clones, of which roughly three fifths were detected only once. 4.5% of the sample goes to the ten largest clones.

Regarding this clone: The clone's antigen remains unknown. No qualities accompany the bases; no much larger clone lies one base away.

Findings and caveats that apply to the study as a whole: Higher clonality and more expanded CD8+ clones were observed in lesional scalp than in normal scalp, particularly in alopecia totalis/universalis, a finding suggestive of antigenic drive. Unlike mouse skin, where gammadelta T cells dominate, normal human skin contains resident alphabeta T cells that get sequenced too, which complicates analysis of the scalp TCR repertoire. Shared TCR sequences between patients were less evident than in mice, which may be partly attributable to HLA diversity in the patient population.

The time point label for this specimen denotes: baseline before oral tofacitinib. Lesional scalp punch biopsies and peripheral blood were obtained from alopecia areata patients. PBMCs were isolated by density centrifugation and stained for CD3, CD4 and CD8, after which CD4+ and CD8+ T cells were sorted on a FACSAria. V is cut by 2 bases and J by 8 bases, and the space between the germline ends is 10 bases. Looking up the germline V gene yields CDR1 KGHSH and CDR2 LQKENI. Inclusive of the bounding cysteine and phenylalanine, the CDR3 is 13 residues long. Just the 39-base CDR3 DNA is kept, in frame starting at base 1.

This clonotype was obtained from a human donor with alopecia areata. This chain is built from TRBV18 and TRBJ2-1, and perhaps TRBD2 as D gene, on 5 matching bases. The sample here was CD4+ T cells sorted from blood, taken at week 0. For the CDR3, the sequence is CASSPDGNDEQFF. The DNA sequence reads TGTGCCAGCTCACCAGACGGGAACGATGAGCAGTTCTTC.